These T cell receptor beta chains were read from a single sample in a study of blood T cell repertoires in COVID-19. Profiled with immunoSEQ multiplex PCR; TCRdb holds only in-frame clones, not every one. The table has 210,000 or so clones, about 85% seen once; the top ten hold about 10%. Material: PBMCs or T cells enriched from blood (not recorded which). The receptors derive from a man younger than 40 who had recovered from COVID-19. CDR3s include the opening cysteine and the closing phenylalanine or tryptophan. A D gene is named only where the DNA matches it firmly. Only some rows state a clone size, as once, few, many or a class for expanded clones.

V	length	D	size	J	CDR3	DNA
TRBV9	15	TRBD1	once	TRBJ1-5	CASSAGTGSNQPQHF	TGTGCCAGCAGCGCCGGGACAGGGAGTAATCAGCCCCAGCATTTT
TRBV27	13	.	.	TRBJ2-1	CASLASNYNEQFF	TGTGCCAGCCTGGCTAGCAACTACAATGAGCAGTTCTTC
TRBV4-3	12	.	.	TRBJ1-4	CASSQDPEKLFF	TGCGCCAGCAGCCAAGATCCGGAAAAACTGTTTTTT
TRBV7-8	14	.	.	TRBJ2-1	CASSFSGSANEQFF	TGTGCCAGCAGCTTTTCCGGGTCTGCGAATGAGCAGTTCTTC
TRBV20-1	11	.	.	TRBJ2-7	CSAKQVNEQYF	TGCAGTGCTAAACAGGTGAACGAGCAGTACTTC
TRBV19	19	.	.	TRBJ1-3	CASSIKGQGKNASGNTIYF	TGTGCCAGTAGTATAAAGGGCCAGGGCAAAAACGCGTCTGGAAACACCATATATTTT
TRBV11-2	15	.	.	TRBJ2-1	CASSTWAMSLNEQFF	TGTGCCAGCAGCACATGGGCCATGTCCCTTAATGAGCAGTTCTTC
TRBV12-3/TRBV12-4	12	.	few	TRBJ1-1	CASSNLGTEAFF	TGTGCCAGCAGTAATCTCGGCACTGAAGCTTTCTTT
TRBV11-2	18	TRBD2	.	TRBJ2-3	CASSFLSGLAGITDTQYF	TGTGCCAGCAGCTTTTTAAGTGGACTAGCGGGAATCACAGATACGCAGTATTTT
TRBV6-5	12	.	.	TRBJ2-3	CASSYNRYTQYF	TGTGCCAGCAGTTATAATCGGTATACGCAGTATTTT
TRBV15	15	.	.	TRBJ2-1	CATSRDQSGRNEQFF	TGTGCCACCAGCAGAGATCAGTCAGGGCGTAATGAGCAGTTCTTC
TRBV5-1	15	TRBD2	.	TRBJ2-1	CASHPGAGLAGEQFF	TGCGCCAGCCACCCGGGAGCGGGACTAGCGGGAGAGCAGTTCTTC
TRBV11-2	15	.	.	TRBJ1-1	CASSFGGTMNTEAFF	TGTGCCAGCAGCTTTGGGGGGACCATGAACACTGAAGCTTTCTTT
TRBV6-1	15	TRBD1	.	TRBJ1-5	CASSEAGGLVQPQHF	TGTGCCAGCAGTGAAGCAGGGGGCTTGGTTCAGCCCCAGCATTTT
TRBV2	18	.	.	TRBJ2-7	CASRSSISQTRSSYEQYF	TGTGCCAGCCGTTCGTCCATCTCCCAAACTAGGAGCTCCTACGAGCAGTACTTC
TRBV5-1	15	TRBD1	.	TRBJ2-7	CASSLAGTGGQEQYF	TGCGCCAGCAGCTTGGCCGGGACAGGGGGCCAAGAGCAGTACTTC
TRBV6-5	14	TRBD1	.	TRBJ1-3	CASKGQSSGNTIYF	TGTGCCAGCAAGGGACAGAGCTCTGGAAACACCATATATTTT
TRBV5-1	15	.	.	TRBJ2-2	CASSYWTASTGELFF	TGCGCCAGCAGCTATTGGACAGCGAGCACCGGGGAGCTGTTTTTT
TRBV7-8	20	TRBD2	many	TRBJ2-2	CASSLGGEELLAGNTGELFF	TGTGCCAGCAGCCTCGGGGGGGAAGAATTACTAGCGGGGAACACCGGGGAGCTGTTTTTT
TRBV19	17	TRBD1	.	TRBJ1-5	CASTLTGAGYSNQPQHF	TGTGCCAGTACCTTGACAGGGGCGGGGTATAGCAATCAGCCCCAGCATTTT
TRBV2	14	TRBD1	.	TRBJ1-4	CASRPGTVNEKLFF	TGTGCCAGCAGGCCTGGGACAGTGAATGAAAAACTGTTTTTT
TRBV28	13	.	once	TRBJ1-6	CASRGFQRSPLHF	TGTGCCAGCAGGGGTTTTCAGCGTTCACCCCTCCACTTT
TRBV5-4	15	TRBD1	once	TRBJ1-6	CASSFRTGGNSPLHF	TGTGCCAGCAGCTTTCGAACAGGGGGGAACTCACCCCTCCACTTT
TRBV30	15	TRBD1	.	TRBJ2-4	CAWKGQFIAKNIQYF	TGTGCCTGGAAGGGACAGTTCATAGCCAAAAACATTCAGTACTTC
TRBV6-5	13	.	.	TRBJ2-7	CASSYSSSSEQYF	TGTGCCAGCAGTTACTCAAGCTCTTCGGAGCAGTACTTC
TRBV7-9	14	TRBD1	.	TRBJ2-1	CASSLTGGYNEQFF	TGTGCCAGCAGCCTAACAGGGGGTTACAATGAGCAGTTCTTC
TRBV7-6	16	TRBD2	.	TRBJ2-1	CASSFGAGGPILEQFF	TGTGCCAGCAGCTTTGGCGCGGGAGGGCCGATCCTTGAGCAGTTCTTC
TRBV3-1/TRBV3-2	15	.	.	TRBJ1-2	CASSHGRRGNYGYTF	TGTGCCAGCAGCCACGGAAGAAGGGGAAACTATGGCTACACCTTC